The rows below give T cell receptor beta chains drawn from one sample of a study of shared clonotypes between healthy human individuals. The protocol was immunoSEQ multiplex PCR, while the TCRdb copy is restricted to in-frame clones and leaves out a portion. The profile shows more than 90,000 clones, under 70% of them singletons. The sequenced sample was memory CD8+ T cells sorted from blood. These receptors were obtained from a man in his thirties or forties in good health. Both conserved end residues are part of each CDR3. D genes are given only for firm matches. For some rows the clone size is stated as once, few or many, or as a class when expanded; others skip it.

D gene	J gene	V gene	clone size	CDR3 protein	CDR3 DNA
.	TRBJ2-7	TRBV15	once	CATSRAQGGSYEQYF	TGTGCCACCAGCAGAGCACAGGGGGGGTCCTACGAGCAGTACTTC
.	TRBJ2-7	TRBV10-2	.	CASRDDRYEQYF	TGCGCCAGCAGGGACGACAGATACGAGCAGTACTTC
.	TRBJ1-2	TRBV19	.	CASSRQAPIGYGYTF	TGTGCCAGTAGTAGGCAGGCACCGATTGGTTATGGCTACACCTTC
.	TRBJ1-2	TRBV29-1	few	CSVAEGGYGYTF	TGCAGCGTCGCCGAGGGGGGCTATGGCTACACCTTC
.	TRBJ1-1	TRBV29-1	.	CSVLYMNTEAFF	TGCAGCGTATTATACATGAACACTGAAGCTTTCTTT
TRBD1	TRBJ2-5	TRBV7-9	.	CASSRFPWTGGFPPPYF	TGTGCCAGCAGCCGCTTTCCTTGGACAGGGGGCTTCCCCCCCCCGTACTTC
TRBD1	TRBJ2-3	TRBV30	.	CAWSVEGQDTDTQYF	TGTGCCTGGAGTGTAGAGGGACAGGATACAGATACGCAGTATTTT
TRBD1	TRBJ2-7	TRBV2	once	CASREDRALGEQYF	TGTGCCAGCAGAGAGGACAGGGCCCTTGGCGAGCAGTACTTC
TRBD1	TRBJ1-1	TRBV7-6	.	CASSPGTGVQDTEAFF	TGTGCCAGCAGCCCAGGGACAGGGGTTCAGGACACTGAAGCTTTCTTT
.	TRBJ2-2	TRBV11-2	few	CASSSHRTNTGELFF	TGTGCCAGCAGCTCACATCGGACGAACACCGGGGAGCTGTTTTTT
.	TRBJ1-1	TRBV19	.	CASSIWQGNTEAFF	TGTGCCAGTAGTATCTGGCAGGGGAACACTGAAGCTTTCTTT
.	TRBJ2-3	TRBV29-1	many	CSVEVTTDTQYF	TGCAGCGTTGAAGTCACCACAGATACGCAGTATTTT
.	TRBJ2-7	TRBV7-7	.	CASSFHRDAIYEQYF	TGTGCTAGCAGCTTCCACAGGGATGCTATCTACGAGCAGTACTTC
.	TRBJ2-1	TRBV11-2	.	CASSLDLATSVQFF	TGTGCCAGCAGCTTAGATCTGGCCACTAGTGTGCAGTTCTTC
TRBD1	TRBJ1-5	TRBV7-8	many	CASSTRQGGNQPQHF	TGTGCCAGCAGCACAAGACAGGGTGGGAATCAGCCCCAGCATTTT
.	TRBJ2-7	TRBV18	.	CASSPFGGEQYF	TGTGCCAGCTCACCCTTTGGGGGGGAGCAGTACTTC
.	TRBJ2-7	TRBV19	once	CASTGDGAYEQYF	TGTGCCAGTACCGGGGACGGAGCCTACGAGCAGTACTTC
TRBD2	TRBJ2-5	TRBV7-6	.	CASSWLRLAEKETQYF	TGTGCCAGCAGCTGGCTCCGGCTAGCGGAAAAAGAGACCCAGTACTTC
.	TRBJ2-3	TRBV9	.	CASSGPSKHGTQYF	TGTGCCAGCAGCGGACCTTCAAAACACGGTACGCAGTATTTT
TRBD2	TRBJ2-7	TRBV11-2	many	CASRPTSGPLYEQYF	TGTGCCAGCAGGCCTACTAGCGGACCTCTCTACGAGCAGTACTTC
.	TRBJ1-5	TRBV6-5	.	CASSEAGEAQPQHF	TGTGCCAGCAGTGAGGCAGGGGAAGCGCAGCCCCAGCATTTT
.	TRBJ2-1	TRBV10-2	.	CASSDTSGPYYNEQFF	TGCGCCAGCAGTGATACAAGCGGACCCTACTACAATGAGCAGTTCTTC
.	TRBJ2-1	TRBV10-1	few	CASSESSVGWQFF	TGCGCCAGCAGTGAGTCGAGTGTGGGCTGGCAGTTCTTC
.	TRBJ2-5	TRBV5-1	.	CASSFDYQGRETQYF	TGCGCCAGCAGCTTCGATTATCAGGGACGAGAGACCCAGTACTTC
TRBD2	TRBJ2-1	TRBV7-9	.	CASSSTSGRSYNEQFF	TGTGCCAGCAGCTCCACTAGCGGGAGGTCCTACAATGAGCAGTTCTTC
TRBD1	TRBJ1-2	TRBV18	.	CASSPGTGAYGYTF	TGTGCCAGCTCACCCGGGACAGGGGCCTATGGCTACACCTTC
.	TRBJ2-3	TRBV29-1	.	CSVLRLTSTDTQYF	TGCAGCGTCTTACGACTAACCAGCACAGATACGCAGTATTTT
.	TRBJ2-3	TRBV14	.	CASSQGGYNTDTQYF	TGTGCCAGCAGCCAGGGCGGTTACAACACAGATACGCAGTATTTT
TRBD2	TRBJ2-1	TRBV7-3	few	CASSPTAAGAYNEQFF	TGTGCCAGCAGCCCAACGGCAGCGGGAGCCTACAATGAGCAGTTCTTC
TRBD1	TRBJ1-1	TRBV9	.	CASSVEGPERQGGEPDTEAFF	TGTGCCAGCAGCGTAGAAGGTCCCGAACGACAGGGGGGCGAACCGGACACTGAAGCTTTCTTT
TRBD2	TRBJ2-7	TRBV10-3	.	CAISVTGTSGGEQYF	TGTGCCATCAGTGTAACCGGGACTAGCGGGGGAGAGCAGTACTTC
.	TRBJ1-2	TRBV28	.	CASSEANYGYTF	TGTGCCAGCAGTGAAGCTAACTATGGCTACACCTTC
TRBD1	TRBJ2-7	TRBV27	.	CASSPEGQGWYEQYF	TGTGCCAGCTCTCCTGAGGGACAGGGGTGGTACGAGCAGTACTTC
TRBD2	TRBJ2-1	TRBV11-2	many	CASSLLAGSDNEQFF	TGTGCCAGCAGCTTACTAGCGGGGAGTGACAATGAGCAGTTCTTC
.	TRBJ2-1	TRBV19	.	CASSLGKRSYNEQFF	TGTGCCAGTAGTCTGGGGAAGCGCTCCTACAATGAGCAGTTCTTC